This T cell receptor (beta chain) was captured in a study of blood T cells in healthy people across ages (dated by TCRdb to between 2014 and 2016). General notes on the study: In model experiments, template switching captured about one uniquely barcoded TCR beta cDNA molecule for every two T cells. Using the same blood draw, the study looked at two additional independent replicas of 1 million unique cDNA reads for two donors, one aged 18 to 30 and the other aged 80 or older. Donors were grouped into four age groups: young (average 16 years), middle-aged (approximately 41), aged (around 66) and long-lived (just over 80). To avoid experimental bias, donors of different ages were spread randomly across the sequencing lanes. The study measured age-related changes in TCR beta repertoire diversity using deep sequencing normalized with unique cDNA molecular identifiers.

The approximately 41 donors, aged roughly 6 to 95 years, were systemically healthy Caucasian individuals from Russia. Around 10 milliliters of peripheral blood were collected from each donor into EDTA-treated Vacutainer tubes. Ficoll-Paque density-gradient centrifugation was used to isolate PBMCs, with at least 7 million per sample. Trizol reagent was used to extract total RNA from PBMCs, with at least 5 micrograms per sample. For every donor, flow cytometry on a PBMC aliquot measured the percentage of naive CD45RAhigh/CD27high T cells. Library generation was performed with 5' RACE. The sample was run on an Illumina HiSeq 2500. A second PCR of roughly 6 to 12 cycles was run with a J-beta primer mix and a sample-barcoded 5' primer. A unique molecular identifier was introduced onto each TCR beta cDNA molecule by a template-switch 5' adaptor carrying 12 random nucleotides. Each sample yielded at least 3 million CDR3-containing paired-end reads. First-strand cDNA was synthesized from all RNA with the Mint cDNA synthesis kit, primed by a TRBC-specific oligonucleotide. Following uracil-DNA glycosylase treatment, all cDNA underwent a first 18-cycle PCR with the universal primers M1SS and BC2_uni_R. Processing in the source paper ran as follows. Each sample was normalized by randomly selecting 1 million high-quality reads, each carrying a distinct molecular identifier. Instead of being binned into consensus sequences, reads with shared molecular identifiers were discarded. MiTCR, set to a Q25 quality threshold and the strictest error-elimination algorithm, was used for CDR3 identification, clonotype clustering and error correction. A nonparametric unseen species model with Euler transformation was used to estimate a lower bound on total TCR beta diversity. The public reads were run again by TCRdb, first through fastp at Q25 and then through MiXCR, and only productive beta chains were kept. Records with the same CDR3 protein are collapsed into one entry carrying the most frequent genes and DNA. For this entry, the V and J calls and clone size follow TCRdb and not the study's own pipeline. This sample is represented by around 1.5 million distinct CDR3 sequences; roughly a third of them were singletons. Jointly, the top ten make up about 11% of the sample.

As concerns this clonotype: The antigen this receptor binds is unknown. No quality values exist for individual bases; no much larger clone is one base distant.

The investigation overall reported the following: Observed TCR beta diversity correlated strongly with the percentage of naive T cells measured by flow cytometry. Conclusive comparison of naive and antigen-experienced compartments was prevented by the profiling of bulk unsorted PBMCs. Estimates of total diversity based on one million sequenced T cells were regarded as lower bounds and as underestimates. Compared with the aged group, the long-lived group had more naive CD4+ T cells, fewer expanded clones and increased TCR diversity, a pattern suggesting age selection. Because the CMV infection status of the donors was unknown, age-related changes in expanded clonotypes may potentially have been confounded. As age increased, observed TCR beta diversity per million T cells dropped in a roughly linear way, and a significant reduction was already evident by age about 40.

Cut back by 4 bases and 8 bases, the V and J ends lie 20 bases apart. The CDR3 runs 15 amino acids, cysteine and phenylalanine included. The sequence is cut down to CDR3 DNA, 45 bases in frame from base 1. From a lookup of the germline V gene, CDR1 and CDR2 are MGHRA and YSYEKL. Sequenced input: blood. The sequence is built from TRBV4-1 and TRBJ1-2, with the D gene uncertain. The sequence was collected from a woman in her thirties in good health. The CDR3 protein sequence reads: CASSRIPGIAGGYTF. The bases are TGCGCCAGCAGCCGAATCCCCGGGATCGCTGGGGGCTACACCTTC.